This T cell receptor beta chain was observed in a study of cytomegalovirus exposure and HLA in healthy donors (dated by TCRdb to about 2017). Looking at the study overall: An earlier analysis of some 550 of the donors reported about 290 Gb of sequence data and roughly 100 million unique TCR beta sequences from 150 million to 200 million T cells. An early release that covered 500 to 800 HLA-typed donors contained 300 to 350 gigabases of sequencing data and some 87 million unique TCR sequences. Of the 300 to 500 genotyped donors, 81% were placed in the genetic ancestry cluster associated with self-reported Caucasian donors. The study was designed to test whether signatures of past pathogen exposure could be identified by cataloging public T cell receptors. The study used immunosequencing to profile the T cell repertoires of about 670 subjects and linked those repertoires to cytomegalovirus serostatus. A separate validation cohort of roughly 130 different subjects was used in addition to the approximately 640-subject first cohort. To predict cytomegalovirus infection status, the study combined high-throughput TCR immunosequencing, statistical association of individual TCRs with disease status, and machine learning. A later analysis re-examined previously published TCR beta repertoires from about 700 donors and added high-resolution HLA genotyping to investigate patterns of TCR occurrence. Rather than drawing on any new phenotypic data, the later analysis identified candidate immune exposures from TCR beta sequences and the way those sequences occurred across donors. To decide whether each TCR beta V gene segment behaved as functional or pseudogenic, an earlier analysis of some 600 of the donors relied on high-throughput TCR beta sequencing. Donor age, sex, ethnicity and CMV serostatus were compiled alongside the repertoire data. A later genetic analysis used genome-wide SNP genotypes for about 60% of the roughly 700 donors, treating that subset as a discovery cohort. Every discovery cohort repertoire had been produced on one sequencing platform. Class I and class II HLA loci were covered by the typing at four-digit resolution. Typing coverage varied by locus: roughly 629-630 donors for A, B, C, DRB1 and DQB1; roughly 520 for DQA1; over 600 for DPA1; around 490 for DPB1. Roughly five DR-DQ haplotypes were treated as single units for association and clustering because of strong linkage in the cohort. Among about 400 genotyped donors of the cohort, an average of about 240,000 unique TCR beta nucleotide sequences was sequenced per donor, of which 15% to 20% were non-productive.

The library was built by means of the immunoSEQ multiplex PCR assay. The multiplex PCR relied on a mix of 60 forward primers for TCR Vbeta segments and 13 reverse primers for TCR Jbeta segments. The CDR3 region of rearranged TCR beta genes was amplified from genomic DNA by a multiplex PCR assay. The Illumina HiSeq System was used to sequence the amplified TCR beta libraries as 87-base-pair reads. Per the source publication's procedure: Across the 670 or so repertoires, a later analysis counted tens of millions of unique TCR beta chains, roughly 11 million of which were shared by at least two donors. A nearest-neighbor algorithm error-corrected the raw reads and collapsed the reads into unique sequences, merging closely related sequences to remove PCR and sequencing errors. To assign V, D and J gene segments, CDR3 sequences were aligned to IMGT reference sequences. For a sequence to be retained, a match of at least six nucleotides to both a V gene segment and a J gene segment was required. Rearrangements were classified as productive when the CDR3 lacked stop codons and remained in frame with V and J, and all other rearrangements were classified as non-productive. CDR3 was defined according to IMGT convention as the region running from the second conserved V-encoded cysteine to the conserved J-encoded phenylalanine. The earlier analysis of 587 of the donors excluded sequences that lacked an unambiguous match to a single V gene segment. An earlier analysis of some 500 of the donors classified V segments as functional when productive rearrangements were above 56.7% and as segregating when the standard deviation between donors was above 5%. A statistical classification framework was developed to diagnose cytomegalovirus status using the catalog of TCR beta chain sequences. In a later analysis, TCR nucleotide sequences were compared against IMGT/GENE-DB human TR gene sequences so that V and J genes could be assigned. Using the TCRdist pipeline, a later analysis assigned CDR3 sequences along with most-parsimonious VDJ recombination scenarios. A later analysis defined each TCR beta chain by its CDR3 amino acid sequence plus V-gene family, and excluded reads lacking a unique V-gene family. As a way to deal with suspected cross-contamination and a sequencing artifact, a later analysis dropped approximately 570 nucleotide sequences that were highly shared and had low generation probability. A later analysis calculated a clonal expansion index for each public chain from normalized within-repertoire ranks of inferred template counts. In a later analysis, generation probabilities were computed with a VDJ recombination model fitted to out-of-frame rearrangements, and the resulting probabilities were checked against IGoR. Hypergeometric tests were used in a later analysis to score TCR-TCR, TCR-HLA and TCR-CMV co-occurrence, with a repertoire-size bias correction applied to the TCR pairs. In a later analysis, false discovery rates were estimated by permuting HLA or CMV assignments 20 times. In a later analysis, co-occurring TCRs were grouped using DBSCAN, and TCRdist sequence similarity was added for clustering within HLA-allele-positive subsets. Co-occurrence clustering excluded repertoires with fewer than 30,000 or more than 120,000 public chains, plus five with anomalous nucleotide sharing. Drawn from immuneACCESS, this table holds only the in-frame rearrangements with V and J called that TCRdb kept. Clones are partly lost; checked studies trace under half to an unresolved V gene and leave the rest unexplained. V and J calls and clone size are given by that table; D and trimming were obtained from the DNA. This sample holds approximately 260,000 clones; almost 85% were observed only once. 2% to 2.5% of the sample goes to the ten largest clones.

What the work shows at the level of the full study, not this receptor alone: Presence/absence analyses assumed roughly uniform sequencing depth across donors, an assumption that may not hold. Roughly 15 rarely observed V segments, including chromosome 9 orphons, were excluded from the earlier analysis of some 590 of the donors because counts were too low. A few of the identified cytomegalovirus-associated TCR beta chains were confirmed in vitro to be specific for cytomegalovirus antigens. The only immune exposure information available for the cohort was CMV serostatus. In a later analysis, around 17,000 TCR beta sequences were associated with specific HLA alleles at a false discovery rate of 0.05. Some IMGT-functional V segments, including TRBV6-2 and TRBV6-3, could not be told apart with the 87-base-pair reads, so those segments were excluded. The classifier was reported to diagnose cytomegalovirus status with high specificity and sensitivity in both the original cohort and the validation cohort. A further reported finding was that TCR beta sequences accurately predicted the HLA-A and HLA-B alleles for most subjects in the first cohort. While some public TCRs were present in many individuals, most TCR sequences turned up only very rarely across donors. A later analysis reported that several top co-occurrence clusters appeared linked to parvovirus B19, influenza, CMV and Epstein-Barr virus. In this cohort, only TCR beta chains were sequenced, and detectable features were limited by the absence of alpha or paired-chain data. Broadly in line with IMGT annotations, most TCR beta V segments showed up in productive rearrangements about 87% or about 30% of the time in an earlier analysis of some 590 of the donors. Compared with equally common non-associated chains, HLA-associated TCR beta chains in a later analysis were more clonally expanded and had lower generation probabilities. Linkage disequilibrium might explain the correlated functional status among segregating V segments, but an unknown experimental factor could not be excluded. According to a later analysis, TCR association rates differed among HLA loci, with DRB1 alleles showing the most associated TCRs and HLA-C alleles showing the fewest. According to a later genetic analysis, donors in an Asian-associated ancestry cluster had fewer N-insertions in productive TCRs than the roughly 700-donor mean. A cluster of highly shared sequence variants was judged likely to be a technical artifact of the sequencing pipeline. Because HLA typing was missing for some donors at each locus, association tests included only the typed subset. Strong co-occurrence of HLA alleles, especially DR and DQ, made assigning TCR associations to individual alleles difficult. The authors suggested that the approach could potentially be extended to other disease states and immunological phenotypes. A later genetic analysis associated a missense DCLRE1C variant with V-gene and J-gene trimming of TCR beta chains, and an independent cohort replicated the association. In a later analysis, most CMV-associated TCR beta chains were found to appear HLA-restricted, with HLA associations seemingly driven largely by CMV exposure. The study listed 150 to 200 TCR beta chains as associated with cytomegalovirus.

This clone was observed a handful of times. There is no known antigen for this receptor. One base away there is no much larger clone; base qualities are not given. The cohort consisted of 650 to 850 healthy bone marrow donors. At the time of sampling, all cohort members were nominally healthy, though unrecorded immune exposures were likely present. The donor tested CMV seropositive and was one of the 289 seropositive cohort members. Every donor gave a peripheral blood sample, and the peripheral blood mononuclear cells from that sample were used for TCR beta sequencing. The Qiagen DNeasy Blood Extraction Kit was used to extract genomic DNA from the blood cell samples. Including the terminal cysteine and phenylalanine, the CDR3 comprises 14 residues. Solely the CDR3 DNA is kept, with 42 bases framed from the first base. Based on the germline V gene, the CDR1 and CDR2 sequences are SGHTA and FQGNSA. V and J lose 5 bases and 6 bases, and a span of 16 bases separates them.

This chain joins TRBV7-2 to TRBJ1-1; a tentative D match to TRBD1 spans 6 bases. The sample consisted of PBMCs. The sequence was obtained from a woman aged 40 to 49 in good health and CMV-seropositive. The CDR3 region: CASSPVGGRAEAFF. At the DNA level, the sequence is TGTGCCAGCAGCCCCGTAGGGGGGAGGGCTGAAGCTTTCTTT.